The next 15 T cell receptor beta chains were all read from a single sample in a study of T cell changes during pregnancy in multiple sclerosis. Some clones are missing from TCRdb's copy, which holds only in-frame ones; the method was immunoSEQ multiplex PCR. In the table there are roughly 29,000 clones, approximately 94% of which are singletons. The sequencing here drew on CD4+ T cells from peripheral blood mononuclear cells, taken after pregnancy. The receptors originated from a female donor with multiple sclerosis, enrolled in a pregnancy study.

The chain links TRBV30 to TRBJ1-1, with D unclear. In germline, CDR1 is GTSNPN, CDR2 SVGIG (reference sequence). There are 12 residues in the CDR3. V lost 5 bases to trimming and J lost 4 bases, with 11 bases between them. This chain's CDR3 is CAWERGSTEAFF. In DNA, the CDR3 is TGTGCCTGGGAGCGGGGAAGCACTGAAGCTTTCTTT. The variable domain in full, completed from reference TRBV30 and TRBJ1-1, reads SQTIHQWPATLVQPVGSPLSLECTVEGTSNPNLYWYRQAAGRGLQLLFYSVGIGQISSEVPQNLSASRPQDRQFILSSKKLLLSDSGFYLCAWERGSTEAFFGQGTRLTVV.

This chain uses TRBV19 with TRBJ2-1, with 9 bases matching TRBD2. Germline trimming cut 6 bases from V and 6 bases from J; bases unmatched to any gene: 9. CDR1 is LNHDA and CDR2 is SQIVND in the germline V gene (reference sequence). The CDR3 covers 15 residues. CDR3 amino acids: CASSQIAGAANEQFF. The DNA of the CDR3 is TGTGCCAGTAGCCAGATAGCGGGAGCAGCCAATGAGCAGTTCTTC.

This clone was counted once. The rearrangement joins TRBV19 to TRBJ2-5; D is ambiguous. Germline assignment: CDR1 LNHDA and CDR2 SQIVND (reference sequence). Trimming removed 1 base at V and 2 bases at J, with 5 bases between. The length of the CDR3 is 13 residues. The CDR3 region has the DNA TGTGCCAGTAGTATAGGAGGACAAGAGACCCAGTACTTC. It translates to CASSIGGQETQYF.

CDR3 region: CAWSSGGASSYGGYTF. The CDR3 bases are TGTGCCTGGAGCTCAGGGGGCGCTTCTTCCTATGGTGGCTACACCTTC. The chain combines TRBV30 with TRBJ1-2, with TRBD1 matching 8 bases. The CDR3 is 16 amino acids. With V trimmed by 3 bases and J by 7 bases, 16 bases remained unmatched. Germline CDR1 and CDR2: GTSNPN and SVGIG (reference sequence).

This chain uses TRBV28 with TRBJ1-2; D perhaps matches TRBD1 (6 bases). The CDR3 runs to 14 residues. Germline assignment: CDR1 MDHEN and CDR2 SYDVKM. V was shortened by 4 bases and J by 5 bases, with 14 bases between the two germline ends. Here the CDR3 reads CASSSGGGRYGYTF. The CDR3 DNA sequence: TGTGCCAGCAGTTCGGGAGGGGGGAGGTATGGCTACACCTTC.

CDR3 in DNA: TGTGCCATCAGTGGGGGACTGACTAGCGGGAGGTCCCGAAGCTCCTACGAGCAGTACTTC. Translated: CAISGGLTSGRSRSSYEQYF. The chain recombines TRBV10-3 with TRBJ2-7; 13 bases align to TRBD2. Germline-derived CDR1 and CDR2 are ENHRY and SYGVKD. This CDR3 comprises 20 residues. The ends lost 4 bases at V and 0 bases at J; junction bases unmatched: 15.

The chain couples TRBV12-5 to TRBJ1-2; TRBD1 matches at 10 bases. Germline CDR1 reads LGHNT; CDR2 reads FRNRAP. The CDR3 runs to 15 residues. V dropped 6 bases and J dropped 4; count of bases not matched to a gene: 8. Here the CDR3 DNA reads TGTGCTAGTGGGCCGGGACAGGGGACTATCTATGGCTACACCTTC. Its translation is CASGPGQGTIYGYTF. Together with reference TRBV12-5 and TRBJ1-2, the CDR3 gives the full variable domain: DARVTQTPRHKVTEMGQEVTMRCQPILGHNTVFWYRQTMMQGLELLAYFRNRAPLDDSGMPKDRFSAEMPDATLATLKIQPSEPRDSAVYFCASGPGQGTIYGYTFGSGTRLTVV.

The chain combines TRBV7-9 with TRBJ2-1; maybe TRBD2 (5 bases). V dropped 8 bases and J dropped 8 bases, with 25 bases sitting between them. This CDR3 contains 16 residues. Per germline, CDR1 SEHNR and CDR2 FQNEAQ (reference sequence). The CDR3 region has the DNA TGTGCCAGCGGTGGAACTATGGGTACACTGAGGGATGAGCAGTTCTTC. It yields the protein CASGGTMGTLRDEQFF.

The V gene is TRBV30, the J gene TRBJ1-2; the D is unclear. Trimming pared 0 bases from V and 4 bases from J, leaving 21 bases between. There are 17 residues in the CDR3. The germline V gene has CDR1 GTSNPN and CDR2 SVGIG (reference sequence). The CDR3 DNA reads TGTGCCTGGAGTGTACGACTCGGAGTCGCCCTTTCCTATGGCTACACCTTC. This translates into CAWSVRLGVALSYGYTF.

V and J are TRBV25-1 and TRBJ1-6, with unresolved D. Trimming left V 4 bases short and J 10 bases short, with 17 bases between. Per germline, CDR1 MGHDK and CDR2 SYGVNS. This CDR3 contains 15 residues. The DNA for the CDR3 is TGTGCCAGCAGTGGCCCCGGGATTACCCGATCACCCCTCCACTTT. As protein: CASSGPGITRSPLHF.

The rearrangement uses TRBV6-6 and TRBJ1-2; 7 bases align to TRBD1. J gave up 5 bases and V 5 bases, and 8 bases lay outside the gene matches. This CDR3 spans 14 amino acids. Germline assignment: CDR1 MNHNY and CDR2 SVGAGI (reference sequence). CDR3 sequence (DNA): TGTGCCAGCAGTCTTAAGGAGGGGGCTTATGGCTACACCTTC. It translates to CASSLKEGAYGYTF.

The chain carries TRBV6-5 and TRBJ2-5; D remains unclear. V was clipped by 6 bases and J by 5 bases, with 16 bases between them. Germline values: CDR1 MNHEY, CDR2 SVGAGI. The CDR3 covers 14 residues. CDR3 protein: CASSPAGFGETQYF. CDR3 coding DNA: TGTGCCAGCAGCCCCGCAGGATTTGGGGAGACCCAGTACTTC.

The chain joins TRBV5-1 to TRBJ2-1; 14 bases fit TRBD2. Germline V gene data show CDR1 as SGHRS and CDR2 as YFSETQ. This CDR3 has 17 residues. The V segment lost 4 bases and the J segment 5 bases; nucleotides outside the gene matches: 8. CDR3 loop: CASSDRLAGGVDNEQFF. DNA for the CDR3: TGCGCCAGCAGCGATAGACTAGCGGGAGGGGTCGACAATGAGCAGTTCTTC.

CDR3 nucleotides: TGTGCCATCTCAGGGCTGAACACTGAAGCTTTCTTT. Its translation is CAISGLNTEAFF. The chain carries TRBV10-3 and TRBJ1-1, with TRBD1 as a possible D gene (5 bases). V gave up 8 bases and J gave up 0 bases, with 7 bases separating them. This CDR3 comprises 12 residues. Per germline, CDR1 ENHRY and CDR2 SYGVKD.

This sequence joins TRBV5-6 and TRBJ1-2; a possible D gene is TRBD1 (6 bases). Germline-derived CDR1 and CDR2 are SGHDT and YYEEEE. V lost 0 bases, J lost 13 bases, and 19 bases lay in between. The CDR3 loop spans 14 amino acids. This CDR3 reads CASSLVQGNPLCTF. The CDR3 DNA follows: TGTGCCAGCAGCTTGGTACAGGGTAACCCCCTTTGCACCTTC.